Sequencing of this T cell receptor beta chain was carried out in a study of CD8 T cells in ankylosing spondylitis. Findings and limits, study-wide: Clones linked to disease, bearing a CD8+ phenotype, were relatively rare in peripheral blood. Significantly higher representation of disease-linked clones was reported for matched ankylosing spondylitis synovial fluid. For ankylosing spondylitis blood, a TCR beta motif of roughly 8 highly homologous variants appeared characteristic. Earlier reports found some motif variants in synovial fluid and blood in reactive arthritis.

By quantitative 5'-RACE with molecular barcodes, the TCR beta libraries were made. TCRdb re-derived calls from the 5' RACE reads in MiXCR, one entry per CDR3 protein. This table holds a few hundred thousand distinct CDR3 sequences, approximately 20% found once. Looked up from germline, CDR1 is DFQATT and CDR2 is SNEGSKA (reference sequence). The CDR3 has 18 residues. V trimming: 3 bases; J trimming: 1 base; junction bases outside the gene matches: 11. For this clonotype: Its antigen remains unidentified.

V is TRBV20-1 and J is TRBJ2-5, with 13 bases aligning to TRBD2. The sequenced sample consisted of blood, either unsorted or a sorted T cell fraction (not recorded which). The sequence was obtained from a male donor with ankylosing spondylitis. CDR3 DNA: TGCAGTGCTAGCGGGACTAGCGGGATCGGGGTGATCCAAGAGACCCAGTACTTC. Encoded protein: CSASGTSGIGVIQETQYF.